The clone carrying this T cell receptor (beta chain) showed up just a few times. Its antigen is unidentified. This sample stems from a study of beta chain features in type 1 diabetes. Across the whole study: When patients were set against healthy donors, age, gender and cell yields were similar.

General study results and limits: For type 1 diabetes patients, VDJ junctions showed fewer insertions and more deletions. For Type 1 diabetes patients, all four CD4+ subsets carried TCRB CDR3s that were moderately but significantly shorter.

As every portion of the isolated RNA was reverse transcribed, the sequencing read expressed TCRB transcripts. Sequenced by immunoSEQ multiplex PCR; TCRdb stores in-frame clones only, minus some. The repertoire holds hundreds of thousands of clones, over 11% seen once, with nearly 0.04% in the top ten. V dropped 4 bases and J dropped 5 bases, with 8 bases sitting between them. This CDR3 has 12 amino acids. Germline CDR1 is SGHTA and CDR2 is FQGNSA. One heparinised draw, averaging around 120 mL, was taken per donor. The V and J genes are TRBV7-2 and TRBJ1-2; D might be TRBD1 (5 bases). The sample consisted of naive CD4+ T cells from blood. The receptor comes from a man between 18 and 35 years old with type 1 diabetes. The chain's CDR3 is CASSSQGYGYTF. As DNA, the CDR3 is TGTGCCAGCAGCTCGCAGGGATATGGCTACACCTTC.